Below, 21 T cell receptor beta chains from the same sample are listed, as sequenced in a study of shared clonotypes between healthy human individuals. Using immunoSEQ multiplex PCR, the repertoire was profiled, and TCRdb retains in-frame clones only, with some absent. This sample has about a million clones; approximately 80% occur once, and the top ten carry 0.7% to 0.95%. Material: memory CD4+ T cells from PBMCs. Described subset: CD45RA-negative fraction. These receptor sequences come from a man younger than 30 in good health. Some clones in this sample may be carry-over from other donors' samples.

The count of this clone is one. The CDR3 nucleotides are TGTGCCAGCTCACTACTTGGGCCTACCAATCAGCCCCAGCATTTT. Translated, it gives CASSLLGPTNQPQHF. This chain joins TRBV18 and TRBJ1-5, with D hard to call. In germline, CDR1 is KGHSH, CDR2 LQKENI. Trimming took off 4 bases at V and 3 bases at J, with 13 bases between the two ends. This CDR3 comprises 15 residues.

This clone was picked up one time. A junction boundary mismatches the germline segment, possibly from a read error. V gene TRBV5-4 combines with J gene TRBJ2-7, with 8 nucleotides matching TRBD2. From germline, CDR1 is SGHNT and CDR2 YYREEE (reference sequence). There are 15 residues in the CDR3. The CDR3 region is CASSRAAGEPYGQYF. The CDR3 bases are TGTGCCAGCAGCCGGGCAGCGGGAGAGCCCTACGGGCAGTACTTC.

The chain joins TRBV28 to TRBJ2-2, with 9 bases matching TRBD2. The germline gives CDR1 MDHEN, CDR2 SYDVKM. The V gene end was trimmed by 8 bases and the J gene end by 7 bases; junction bases not matched to a gene: 14. CDR3 size: 16 residues. This CDR3 reads CASSTGREGRYGELFF. DNA for the CDR3: TGTGCCAGCTCCACGGGGCGGGAGGGCCGTTACGGGGAGCTGTTTTTT.

The rearrangement links TRBV27 to TRBJ1-2; no reliable D call. CDR3 length: 15 amino acids. Trimming pared 0 bases from V and 2 bases from J, leaving 10 bases between. Germline V gives CDR1 MNHEY, CDR2 SMNVEV (reference sequence). CDR3 sequence: CASSLSRGGNYGYTF. The CDR3 nucleotides read TGTGCCAGCAGTTTATCCCGGGGAGGAAACTATGGCTACACCTTC.

The chain has TRBV6-6 and TRBJ1-5; no firm D call. The CDR3 totals 14 residues. Per germline, CDR1 MNHNY and CDR2 SVGAGI (reference sequence). V was clipped by 1 base and J by 7 bases, with 11 bases between them. CDR3 region: CASSYFGPGQPQHF. For the CDR3, the DNA is TGTGCCAGCAGTTACTTTGGCCCGGGACAGCCCCAGCATTTT.

V gene TRBV11-2 combines with J gene TRBJ2-7, with TRBD1 identical over 8 bases. The CDR3 runs 15 residues. The trim removed 1 base at V and 2 bases at J, leaving 4 bases unmatched. CDR1 is SGHAT and CDR2 is FQNNGV in the germline V gene. CDR3 residues: CASSLGTGRTYEQYF. In DNA form, the CDR3 reads TGTGCCAGCAGCTTAGGGACAGGGAGGACCTACGAGCAGTACTTC.

Concerning this clone: A read error may explain this, as a much larger clone is one base away. The rearrangement links TRBV28 to TRBJ1-1; perhaps TRBD1 as D (6 bases). Germline assignment: CDR1 MDHEN and CDR2 SYDVKM. The CDR3 spans 11 residues. V was pared by 10 bases and J by 1 base, with 7 bases between. The CDR3 bases are TGTGCCACCAGGGGGAACACTGAAGCTTTCTTT. Translated: CATRGNTEAFF.

A few counts support this clone. This chain joins TRBV2 and TRBJ2-7, with 10 bases lining up with TRBD2. Germline values: CDR1 SNHLY, CDR2 FYNNEI. The CDR3 runs 14 residues. Trimming took 3 bases from V and 5 from J; bases not matched to a gene: 4. The CDR3 is CASSDPSGSNEQYF. In DNA form, the CDR3 reads TGTGCCAGCAGTGACCCTAGCGGGAGTAACGAGCAGTACTTC.

This clone appeared a single time. This rearrangement joins TRBV28 to TRBJ2-4, with 9 bases that match TRBD1. With 2 bases clipped from V and 1 base from J, the junction kept 6 bases outside the gene matches. This CDR3 has 17 amino acids. Looked up from germline, CDR1 is MDHEN and CDR2 is SYDVKM. The CDR3 DNA sequence: TGTGCCAGCAGTTTAATAATACAGGGGGCTGCCAAAAACATTCAGTACTTC. This translates into CASSLIIQGAAKNIQYF.

This CDR3 reads CASSTPDRGYEAFF. CDR3 DNA: TGTGCCAGCAGCACCCCGGACAGGGGGTATGAAGCTTTCTTT. The V and J genes are TRBV6-6 and TRBJ1-1; 10 nucleotides align to TRBD1. The V and J ends lost 6 bases and 7 bases, in that order; junction bases with no gene match: 8. The CDR3 sequence is 14 residues long. Per germline, CDR1 MNHNY and CDR2 SVGAGI (reference sequence).

The V call is TRBV7-3, the J call TRBJ2-3; D remains ambiguous. The CDR3 covers 15 residues. The V and J ends lost 5 bases and 3 bases respectively, with 15 bases between them. Germline V gives CDR1 SGHTA, CDR2 FQGTGA. The CDR3 here is CASSKTGEWTDTQYF. The DNA of the CDR3 is TGTGCCAGCAGCAAAACTGGAGAATGGACAGATACGCAGTATTTT.

This chain connects TRBV6-5 to TRBJ1-3; tentative D call: TRBD1 (6 bases). Germline V CDR1 and CDR2: MNHEY, SVGAGI. V lost 6 bases, J lost 7 bases, and 13 bases lay in between. The CDR3 is made up of 13 amino acids. The CDR3 protein is CASRNGGANTIYF. The CDR3 DNA follows: TGTGCCAGCAGGAACGGGGGCGCGAACACCATATATTTT.

The J gene is TRBJ2-3, the V gene TRBV5-1; 14 bases map to TRBD2. Trimming took 0 bases from V and 3 from J; bases not matched to a gene: 3. The CDR3 extends over 17 amino acids. The germline gives CDR1 SGHRS, CDR2 YFSETQ. The chain's CDR3 is CASSLGLAGGLTDTQYF. CDR3 bases: TGCGCCAGCAGCTTGGGACTAGCGGGAGGGTTGACAGATACGCAGTATTTT.

A word on this clone: This sample also contains other DNA sequences that code for the same CDR3. The chain has TRBV9 and TRBJ2-2, with D possibly being TRBD2 (5 bases). The CDR3 is 16 amino acids. Germline CDR1 is SGDLS and CDR2 is YYNGEE. The V end lost 0 bases, the J end lost 5 bases, and 14 bases lay between the germline ends. CDR3 in amino acids: CASSVVGGPATGELFF. CDR3 nucleotides: TGTGCCAGCAGCGTAGTGGGCGGGCCCGCAACCGGGGAGCTGTTTTTT.

In nucleotides, the CDR3 is TGTGCCAGCAGCGGGGCGTCTGGGGCCAACGTCCTGACTTTC. Its translation is CASSGASGANVLTF. J is TRBJ2-6 and V is TRBV9; D is uncertain. V shed 3 bases and J shed 1 base, with 5 bases lying between them. The germline V gene has CDR1 SGDLS and CDR2 YYNGEE. This CDR3 has 14 amino acids.

This chain uses TRBV30 with TRBJ2-5; the D is unclear. Germline CDR1 GTSNPN, CDR2 SVGIG (reference sequence). This CDR3 spans 11 amino acids. Trimming took off 2 bases at V and 5 bases at J, with 6 bases between the two ends. The CDR3 loop reads CAWSTSETQYF. The DNA of the CDR3 is TGTGCCTGGAGTACATCGGAGACCCAGTACTTC.

The rearrangement uses TRBV30 and TRBJ2-3, with 8 bases aligning to TRBD1. The CDR3 is 11 residues long. Germline assignment: CDR1 GTSNPN and CDR2 SVGIG (reference sequence). The V gene end was trimmed by 5 bases and the J gene end by 8 bases; junction bases not matched to a gene: 3. This CDR3 is CAWGTGGTQYF. The CDR3, as DNA: TGTGCCTGGGGTACAGGGGGTACGCAGTATTTT.

This chain connects TRBV5-4 to TRBJ2-3; 7 bases fit TRBD2. Losses at the gene ends were 4 bases for V and 2 bases for J; bases not matched to a gene: 10. The CDR3 contains 16 residues. In germline, CDR1 is SGHNT, CDR2 YYREEE (reference sequence). The CDR3 spells CASSPRGRGDTDTQYF. Written as DNA, the CDR3 is TGTGCCAGCAGCCCGCGGGGGAGGGGAGACACAGATACGCAGTATTTT.

V and J are TRBV5-1 and TRBJ1-1, with D tentatively TRBD1 (5 bases). V lost 4 bases to trimming and J lost 4 bases, with 11 bases between them. The CDR3 is made up of 13 amino acids. Germline V lookup: CDR1 SGHRS, CDR2 YFSETQ. CDR3 amino acids: CASSMGRRTEAFF. CDR3 coding DNA: TGCGCCAGCAGCATGGGACGACGCACTGAAGCTTTCTTT.

The genes are TRBV5-1 and TRBJ1-4, with D perhaps TRBD1 (5 bases). Germline V CDR1 and CDR2: SGHRS, YFSETQ. There are 15 residues in the CDR3. Trimming took 1 base from V and 6 from J, leaving 13 bases between them. The CDR3: CASSLRPGTDEKLFF. CDR3 nucleotide sequence: TGCGCCAGCAGCTTGAGACCGGGGACGGATGAAAAACTGTTTTTT.

This chain connects TRBV7-7 to TRBJ2-1; TRBD2 matches at 12 bases. The CDR3 runs 15 residues. The V segment lost 5 bases and the J segment 9 bases; nucleotides outside the gene matches: 8. Germline V gives CDR1 SSHAT, CDR2 FNYEAQ (reference sequence). The CDR3 DNA follows: TGTGCCAGCAGCCCGAGTCTAGCGGGAGGGGCTGAGCAGTTCTTC. It is translated as CASSPSLAGGAEQFF. Drawing the rest from reference TRBV7-7 and TRBJ2-1, the complete variable domain is GAGVSQSPRYKVTKRGQDVTLRCDPISSHATLYWYQQALGQGPEFLTYFNYEAQPDKSGLPSDRFSAERPEGSISTLTIQRTEQRDSAMYRCASSPSLAGGAEQFFGPGTRLTVL.